The 25 T cell receptor beta chains reported below all come from one sample, sequenced in a study of somatic mutations in cytotoxic T cells in rheumatoid arthritis. Libraries were prepared by immunoSEQ multiplex PCR; TCRdb keeps only in-frame clonotypes and omits some of them. The sample includes more than 15,000 clones, roughly 82% seen only once; the top ten take over 7.5%. The specimen sequenced was CD8+ T cells sorted from blood. The receptors shown here come from an adult with rheumatoid arthritis.

This clone was seen only once. The rearrangement links TRBV30 to TRBJ2-7, with D perhaps being TRBD1 or TRBD2 (5 bases each). The CDR3 is made up of 11 amino acids. The germline V gene encodes CDR1 GTSNPN and CDR2 SVGIG (reference sequence). Trimming took off 1 base at V and 7 bases at J, with 8 bases between the two ends. The CDR3 sequence: CAWSAGAEQYF. CDR3 bases: TGTGCCTGGAGTGCCGGGGCAGAGCAGTACTTC. Based on the CDR3 plus reference TRBV30 and TRBJ2-7, the full variable domain is SQTIHQWPATLVQPVGSPLSLECTVEGTSNPNLYWYRQAAGRGLQLLFYSVGIGQISSEVPQNLSASRPQDRQFILSSKKLLLSDSGFYLCAWSAGAEQYFGPGTRLTVT.

This chain links TRBV19 with TRBJ2-7; D tentatively fits TRBD1 or TRBD2 (5 bases each). Trimming shortened V by 5 bases and J by 2 bases, and 13 bases separated the two germline ends. The CDR3 is 14 residues long. Germline CDR1 and CDR2: LNHDA and SQIVND (reference sequence). The CDR3 here is CASSPLGTAYEQYF. The CDR3 DNA is TGTGCCAGTAGTCCCTTGGGGACGGCCTACGAGCAGTACTTC.

This chain links TRBV4-2 with TRBJ2-2; unclear D gene. Looked up from germline, CDR1 is LGHNA and CDR2 is YNFKEQ. This CDR3 has 12 amino acids. The ends were cut back, 1 base at V and 6 bases at J, with 3 bases in the middle. The CDR3 nucleotides are TGTGCCAGCAGCCAAGGATCCGGGGAGCTGTTTTTT. This encodes CASSQGSGELFF.

This clone appeared once. This sequence joins TRBV7-6 and TRBJ2-1, with no clear D. This CDR3 is built from 12 residues. The V and J ends lost 5 bases and 6 bases respectively, with 8 bases between them. CDR1 and CDR2 from the germline V gene are SGHVS and FNYEAQ. In nucleotides, the CDR3 is TGTGCCAGCAGCACCACAAGCAATGAGCAGTTCTTC. This translates into CASSTTSNEQFF.

J is TRBJ2-7 and V is TRBV15; 9 nucleotides line up with TRBD1. The CDR3 has 16 residues. V shed 1 base and J 3 bases; nucleotides not matched to a gene: 7. CDR1 and CDR2 (germline): LNHNV, YYDKDF (reference sequence). CDR3 region: CATSRARRDRDYEQYF. The CDR3, as DNA: TGTGCCACCAGCAGAGCCCGGCGGGACAGGGACTACGAGCAGTACTTC.

This clone came up once. The V call is TRBV5-1, the J call TRBJ1-1, with TRBD1 identical over 10 bases. Trimming at V came to 4 bases and at J to 1 base, leaving 10 bases not matched to a gene. Per germline, CDR1 SGHRS and CDR2 YFSETQ. CDR3 length: 17 amino acids. The CDR3 DNA is TGCGCCAGCAGCCCGACAGGGGGCGCATTTAAGAACACTGAAGCTTTCTTT. Its protein is CASSPTGGAFKNTEAFF. Together with reference TRBV5-1 and TRBJ1-1, the CDR3 gives the full variable domain: KAGVTQTPRYLIKTRGQQVTLSCSPISGHRSVSWYQQTPGQGLQFLFEYFSETQRNKGNFPGRFSGRQFSNSRSEMNVSTLELGDSALYLCASSPTGGAFKNTEAFFGQGTRLTVV.

The J gene is TRBJ1-2, the V gene TRBV9; TRBD1 is a possible D gene (5 bases). Trimming pared 4 bases from V and 4 bases from J, leaving 26 bases between. The germline gives CDR1 SGDLS, CDR2 YYNGEE. This CDR3 comprises 18 residues. Here the CDR3 DNA reads TGTGCCAGCAGCCCCCCTCCCCCTCTGACAGCGGGGGGCTATGGCTACACCTTC. Translated, it gives CASSPPPPLTAGGYGYTF.

The chain recombines TRBV30 with TRBJ2-1, with 9 bases matching TRBD2. Germline V gives CDR1 GTSNPN, CDR2 SVGIG (reference sequence). Trimming cost V 3 bases and J 4 bases; bases outside gene matches: 7. This CDR3 contains 15 residues. CDR3 amino acids: CAWSFSGRMYNEQFF. The DNA for the CDR3 is TGTGCCTGGAGCTTTAGCGGGAGAATGTACAATGAGCAGTTCTTC.

The table lists this clone with a few counts. This chain links TRBV5-5 with TRBJ2-5, with 11 positions matching TRBD2. CDR1 and CDR2 (germline): SGHKS, YYEKEE (reference sequence). The CDR3 is made up of 16 amino acids. V lost 0 bases and J lost 5; bases outside the gene matches: 6. CDR3 sequence reads: CASSLALAGGRETQYF. For the CDR3, the DNA is TGTGCCAGCAGCTTGGCCCTAGCGGGGGGTCGGGAGACCCAGTACTTC. Full variable domain (rest looked up from reference TRBV5-5 and TRBJ2-5): DAGVTQSPTHLIKTRGQQVTLRCSPISGHKSVSWYQQVLGQGPQFIFQYYEKEERGRGNFPDRFSARQFPNYSSELNVNALLLGDSALYLCASSLALAGGRETQYFGPGTRLLVL.

This clone was seen just once. V gene TRBV7-9 combines with J gene TRBJ1-4, with D possibly TRBD1 on 6 matching bases. The CDR3 is 15 amino acids. Looked up from germline, CDR1 is SEHNR and CDR2 is FQNEAQ (reference sequence). V was clipped by 3 bases and J by 1 base, with 9 bases between them. The CDR3 protein is CASSFGRGTNEKLFF. In nucleotides, the CDR3 is TGTGCCAGCAGCTTCGGCAGGGGAACTAATGAAAAACTGTTTTTT.

The chain has TRBV29-1 and TRBJ2-1; TRBD1 or TRBD2 may be the D gene (5 bases each). The V and J ends lost 0 bases and 2 bases respectively, with 14 bases between them. Germline CDR1 is SQVTM and CDR2 is ANQGSEA. There are 16 residues in the CDR3. The chain's CDR3 is CSVEDRGGAAYNEQFF. Here the CDR3 DNA reads TGCAGCGTTGAAGATCGTGGGGGAGCAGCCTACAATGAGCAGTTCTTC.

The chain has TRBV27 and TRBJ2-7, with 11 nucleotides matching TRBD2. The junction had 7 bases not matched to a gene; V was cut back by 6 bases and J by 3 bases. The CDR3 sequence is 15 residues long. The germline V gene has CDR1 MNHEY and CDR2 SMNVEV (reference sequence). CDR3 loop: CASRTSGEGGYEQYF. The CDR3 DNA reads as TGTGCCAGCAGGACTAGCGGGGAGGGGGGCTACGAGCAGTACTTC.

The V gene is TRBV27, the J gene TRBJ2-7; the D is unclear. This CDR3 is 12 amino acids long. Germline V gene lookup returns CDR1 MNHEY and CDR2 SMNVEV (reference sequence). V gave up 6 bases and J gave up 1 base, with 7 bases separating them. CDR3 in amino acids: CASRTDSYEQYF. The CDR3, as DNA: TGTGCCAGCAGGACGGATTCCTACGAGCAGTACTTC.

The chain links TRBV11-2 to TRBJ1-1; tentative D call: TRBD1 (5 bases). The CDR3 is made up of 13 amino acids. Trimming removed 1 base from V and 3 bases from J, with 6 bases in between. CDR1 and CDR2 (germline): SGHAT, FQNNGV. The CDR3 loop reads CASSLAGYTEAFF. The CDR3 DNA is TGTGCCAGCAGCTTAGCAGGGTACACTGAAGCTTTCTTT. Based on the CDR3 plus reference TRBV11-2 and TRBJ1-1, the full variable domain is EAGVAQSPRYKIIEKRQSVAFWCNPISGHATLYWYQQILGQGPKLLIQFQNNGVVDDSQLPKDRFSAERLKGVDSTLKIQPAKLEDSAVYLCASSLAGYTEAFFGQGTRLTVV.

This clone was found once. The CDR3 is CASSFPSGRNHEQYF. The CDR3 DNA is TGTGCCAGCAGCTTCCCTAGCGGGAGAAACCACGAGCAGTACTTC. The gene calls are TRBV7-9 and TRBJ2-7, with 10 bases identical to TRBD2. V was clipped by 3 bases and J by 5 bases; unmatched bases: 7. In germline, CDR1 is SEHNR, CDR2 FQNEAQ (reference sequence). The CDR3 is 15 residues long.

By share of the sample, this clone is medium-sized. Other DNA sequences within the sample encode an identical CDR3. DNA of the CDR3: TGTGCCAGCAGCTTGGCAGTTGAGCAGTTCTTC. It encodes CASSLAVEQFF. The V and J genes are TRBV5-6 and TRBJ2-1; D call uncertain. This CDR3 has 11 residues. CDR1 and CDR2 (germline): SGHDT, YYEEEE. The V end was cut by 0 bases, the J end by 9 bases, with 4 bases between.

A few counts support this clone. The chain couples TRBV2 to TRBJ2-7, with D perhaps TRBD1 (6 bases). The length of the CDR3 is 12 residues. V lost 11 bases and J 5 bases, leaving 16 bases between the germline ends. In germline, CDR1 is SNHLY, CDR2 FYNNEI. This CDR3 is CALRLGANEQYF. The CDR3 nucleotides read TGTGCCCTACGTCTGGGGGCTAACGAGCAGTACTTC.

The chain recombines TRBV19 with TRBJ1-3; D uncertain. The CDR3 runs 16 residues. Germline V gene sequence: CDR1 LNHDA, CDR2 SQIVND (reference sequence). Trimming pared 2 bases from V and 0 bases from J, leaving 11 bases between. The CDR3 reads CASSIILVNSGNTIYF. The CDR3 nucleotides read TGTGCCAGTAGTATAATTCTGGTGAACTCTGGAAACACCATATATTTT.

The chain links TRBV27 to TRBJ2-1; TRBD2 aligns across 8 bases. CDR1 and CDR2 (germline): MNHEY, SMNVEV (reference sequence). Unmatched junction bases numbered 1, after V lost 3 bases and J lost 9 bases. This CDR3 is built from 12 residues. The CDR3 loop is CASSFGGVEQFF. CDR3 sequence (DNA): TGTGCCAGCAGTTTCGGGGGGGTTGAGCAGTTCTTC.

J is TRBJ2-7 and V is TRBV7-6, with D unresolved. V lost 0 bases to trimming and J lost 2 bases, with 8 bases between them. Germline values: CDR1 SGHVS, CDR2 FNYEAQ. The CDR3 is 14 residues long. The CDR3 spells CASSLAGSTYEQYF. CDR3 in DNA: TGTGCCAGCAGCTTAGCGGGTAGTACCTACGAGCAGTACTTC.

CDR3 amino acids: CASRTGFNEQFF. CDR3 nucleotides: TGTGCCAGCAGAACAGGGTTTAATGAGCAGTTCTTC. V usage is TRBV27 and J usage is TRBJ2-1; D possibly corresponds to TRBD1 (6 bases). V lost 6 bases and J 7 bases, leaving 10 bases between the germline ends. Looked up from germline, CDR1 is MNHEY and CDR2 is SMNVEV (reference sequence). The CDR3 length is 12 residues.

A single count supports this clone. V gene TRBV11-2 combines with J gene TRBJ1-3, with D hard to call. Germline V gene sequence: CDR1 SGHAT, CDR2 FQNNGV. The CDR3 length is 14 residues. The V gene lost 2 bases and the J gene lost 4 bases, with 9 bases spanning the gap. The CDR3 DNA follows: TGTGCCAGCAGCTTAACTGGAGCCGGAAACACCATATATTTT. Amino acid sequence: CASSLTGAGNTIYF.

The chain combines TRBV7-9 with TRBJ2-7, with a tentative D call TRBD1 (5 bases). V was shortened by 4 bases and J by 6 bases, with 19 bases between the two germline ends. Germline CDR1 SEHNR, CDR2 FQNEAQ (reference sequence). The CDR3 contains 15 residues. The CDR3 nucleotides are TGTGCCAGCAGCTCCCCTTCCGGACATGGTAGCGAGCAGTACTTC. Its protein product is CASSSPSGHGSEQYF.

The chain combines TRBV6-6 with TRBJ2-3; 7 nucleotides align to TRBD2. The CDR3 consists of 15 residues. J lost 0 bases, V lost 4 bases, and 4 bases had no gene match. Germline CDR1 reads MNHNY; CDR2 reads SVGAGI (reference sequence). CDR3 coding DNA: TGTGCCAGCAGTTGGGGGGGATCTAGCACAGATACGCAGTATTTT. This codes for CASSWGGSSTDTQYF.

The gene calls are TRBV13 and TRBJ2-3; the match to TRBD2 covers 11 bases. The germline gives CDR1 PRHDT, CDR2 FYEKMQ (reference sequence). CDR3 length: 18 amino acids. V trimming: 6 bases; J trimming: 0 bases; junction bases outside the gene matches: 11. The CDR3 DNA reads as TGTGCCAGCAGAGCCGGGACTAGCGGAGCTACTAGCACAGATACGCAGTATTTT. Protein: CASRAGTSGATSTDTQYF.